The 31 T cell receptor beta chains below all came from one sample that was sequenced in a study of shared clonotypes between healthy human individuals (dated by TCRdb to 2020 to 2022). Preparation of the library involved the immunoSEQ multiplex PCR assay. TCRdb limited this immuneACCESS table to in-frame rearrangements with V and J called. A share of clones is missing; checked studies link under half to unresolved V genes, and the rest is unexplained. In all, the sample holds 400,000 to 500,000 clones, and about three quarters of those were seen once. The ten largest clones add up to 10% to 15% of the sample. Sequenced material: PBMCs. Receptors originate from a woman in her forties in good health. Some clones in this sample may be carry-over from other donors' samples.

This clone has a count of ten or more. The chain employs TRBV28 and TRBJ2-5, with unresolved D. Germline V CDR1 and CDR2: MDHEN, SYDVKM. The CDR3 spans 11 residues. V shed 6 bases and J shed 7 bases, with 9 bases lying between them. In nucleotides, the CDR3 is TGTGCCAGCAGGAACGGAGTGACCCAGTACTTC. Encoded protein: CASRNGVTQYF.

J is TRBJ2-3 and V is TRBV30; 12 bases fit TRBD2. The CDR3 extends over 17 amino acids. Unmatched junction bases numbered 9, after V lost 0 bases and J lost 5 bases. Germline CDR1 reads GTSNPN; CDR2 reads SVGIG (reference sequence). The DNA of the CDR3 is TGTGCCTGGAGTGTACTAGCGGGAGGAAGCAGGGGAGATACGCAGTATTTT. It translates to CAWSVLAGGSRGDTQYF.

The gene calls are TRBV9 and TRBJ1-1; the D is unclear. The V end lost 0 bases, the J end lost 1 base, and 13 bases lay between the germline ends. Germline V gene lookup returns CDR1 SGDLS and CDR2 YYNGEE. The CDR3 is 16 residues long. The CDR3 loop reads CASSVGLGPQNTEAFF. CDR3 coding DNA: TGTGCCAGCAGCGTAGGTCTCGGACCCCAGAACACTGAAGCTTTCTTT.

This clone has just a few counts. The CDR3 loop reads CASSTWTATNEKLFF. In DNA form, the CDR3 reads TGTGCCAGCAGCACGTGGACAGCAACTAATGAAAAACTGTTTTTT. This chain connects TRBV11-2 to TRBJ1-4; D is perhaps TRBD1 (6 bases). V shed 5 bases and J shed 0 bases, with 10 bases lying between them. Germline CDR1 reads SGHAT; CDR2 reads FQNNGV. The CDR3 is 15 amino acids.

This chain joins TRBV6-4 and TRBJ2-1, with TRBD2 matching over 8 bases. Unmatched junction bases numbered 1, after V lost 3 bases and J lost 0 bases. The CDR3 covers 15 residues. Germline V CDR1 and CDR2: MRHNA, SNTAGT. CDR3 DNA sequence: TGTGCCAGCAGTGATCGGGAGGGCTCCTACAATGAGCAGTTCTTC. It is translated as CASSDREGSYNEQFF.

The gene calls are TRBV29-1 and TRBJ1-6; a weak D match, TRBD1 (5 bases). The CDR3 is made up of 13 amino acids. Germline-derived CDR1 and CDR2 are SQVTM and ANQGSEA. Trimming shortened V by 4 bases and J by 10 bases, and 14 bases separated the two germline ends. Here the CDR3 DNA reads TGCAGCGTTGGAGACAGCGGCATGTCACCCCTCCACTTT. The encoded protein is CSVGDSGMSPLHF.

The chain joins TRBV5-1 to TRBJ2-3; TRBD2 agrees at 9 bases. Per the germline V gene, CDR1 is SGHRS and CDR2 is YFSETQ. The CDR3 runs to 17 residues. Germline trimming cut 2 bases from V and 5 bases from J; bases unmatched to any gene: 12. Written as DNA, the CDR3 is TGCGCCAGCAGCTTCGGGCCTAGCGGGGCCATGGTAGATACGCAGTATTTT. Protein: CASSFGPSGAMVDTQYF.

This clone was counted between two and nine times. Other DNA variants within this sample encode the same CDR3. The chain is built from TRBV28 and TRBJ1-1; D is unclear. The CDR3 sequence is 12 residues long. CDR1 is MDHEN, CDR2 SYDVKM, per germline. Trimming removed 2 bases from V and 1 base from J, with 2 bases in between. In DNA form, the CDR3 reads TGTGCCAGCAGTTTAACGAACACTGAAGCTTTCTTT. It codes for CASSLTNTEAFF.

The rearrangement joins TRBV28 to TRBJ1-1, with D uncertain. The CDR3 length is 14 residues. Germline V gene sequence: CDR1 MDHEN, CDR2 SYDVKM. The V end was cut by 7 bases, the J end by 2 bases, with 14 bases between. CDR3 sequence: CASTSPPTNTEAFF. DNA of the CDR3: TGTGCCAGCACTTCCCCCCCAACCAACACTGAAGCTTTCTTT. Filled out from reference TRBV28 and TRBJ1-1, the complete variable domain reads DVKVTQSSRYLVKRTGEKVFLECVQDMDHENMFWYRQDPGLGLRLIYFSYDVKMKEKGDIPEGYSVSREKKERFSLILESASTNQTSMYLCASTSPPTNTEAFFGQGTRLTVV.

The sample holds one count of this clone. The genes are TRBV19 and TRBJ1-4; D is unclear. The CDR3 consists of 14 residues. The V and J ends lost 3 bases and 1 base respectively, with 6 bases between them. CDR1 is LNHDA, CDR2 SQIVND, per germline (reference sequence). CDR3 in DNA: TGTGCCAGTAGTATCCCAGGAACTAATGAAAAACTGTTTTTT. Residues: CASSIPGTNEKLFF.

The rearrangement joins TRBV5-1 to TRBJ2-1; 10 nucleotides align to TRBD2. The CDR3 runs to 17 residues. V trimming: 4 bases; J trimming: 0 bases; junction bases outside the gene matches: 7. The germline V gene has CDR1 SGHRS and CDR2 YFSETQ. The chain's CDR3 is CASSKEASGSSYNEQFF. The CDR3 bases are TGCGCCAGCAGCAAGGAGGCTAGCGGGAGCTCCTACAATGAGCAGTTCTTC.

This clone was picked up a small number of times. This chain uses TRBV4-1 with TRBJ2-7, with 7 bases lining up with TRBD1. After removal of 0 bases from V and 3 bases from J, the junction contained 5 bases not matched to a gene. Germline-derived CDR1 and CDR2 are MGHRA and YSYEKL. The CDR3 is 15 residues long. CDR3 nucleotides: TGCGCCAGCAGCCAAGATTACAGGGGTCTCTACGAGCAGTACTTC. Its protein is CASSQDYRGLYEQYF.

The V call is TRBV15, the J call TRBJ2-5; D gene uncertain. The CDR3 has 12 amino acids. Per the germline V gene, CDR1 is LNHNV and CDR2 is YYDKDF (reference sequence). V shed 6 bases and J shed 2 bases, with 7 bases lying between them. CDR3 protein: CATSLGQETQYF. DNA of the CDR3: TGTGCCACCAGTCTGGGGCAAGAGACCCAGTACTTC.

The CDR3 loop is CASSPLTGRGQGQFF. In DNA form, the CDR3 reads TGTGCCAGCAGTCCACTTACGGGCCGGGGGCAGGGGCAGTTCTTC. The chain couples TRBV11-2 to TRBJ2-1; D possibly matches TRBD1 or TRBD2 (6 bases each). V was trimmed by 6 bases and J by 12 bases, leaving 24 bases between them. Per the germline V gene, CDR1 is SGHAT and CDR2 is FQNNGV. CDR3 length: 15 residues.

The V and J genes are TRBV12-5 and TRBJ1-2; D call uncertain. The CDR3 runs to 12 residues. Germline lookup yields CDR1 LGHNT and CDR2 FRNRAP. Trimming cost V 7 bases and J 3 bases, with 9 bases left between them. This CDR3 reads CASAQDYYGYTF. As DNA, the CDR3 is TGTGCTAGTGCTCAGGATTACTATGGCTACACCTTC.

This rearrangement joins TRBV5-1 to TRBJ1-3; D gene unclear. Germline values: CDR1 SGHRS, CDR2 YFSETQ. CDR3 length: 16 amino acids. Between the trimmed V and J ends, which lost 1 base and 10 bases, there was a span of 21 bases. The CDR3 DNA follows: TGCGCCAGCAGCTTGTCACAGACATCTCTGGAAACGACCATATATTTT. It translates to CASSLSQTSLETTIYF. Combining the CDR3 with reference TRBV5-1 and TRBJ1-3 gives the whole variable domain KAGVTQTPRYLIKTRGQQVTLSCSPISGHRSVSWYQQTPGQGLQFLFEYFSETQRNKGNFPGRFSGRQFSNSRSEMNVSTLELGDSALYLCASSLSQTSLETTIYFGEGSWLTVV.

The rearrangement uses TRBV7-9 and TRBJ1-2; D ambiguous. The V gene lost 1 base and the J gene lost 8 bases, with 11 bases spanning the gap. CDR3 size: 13 residues. Germline CDR1 is SEHNR and CDR2 is FQNEAQ (reference sequence). CDR3 residues: CASSLEQTSGYTF. The CDR3 DNA follows: TGTGCCAGCAGCTTAGAACAGACCTCGGGCTACACCTTC.

V usage is TRBV7-8 and J usage is TRBJ1-4, with D unresolved. This CDR3 has 14 amino acids. Trimming stripped 1 base from V and 8 bases from J, with 11 bases between. CDR1 is SGHVS, CDR2 FQNEAQ, per germline. The CDR3 protein is CASSLGSSREKLFF. The CDR3 nucleotides are TGTGCCAGCAGCTTAGGCAGCTCCAGGGAAAAACTGTTTTTT.

The V call is TRBV7-6, the J call TRBJ2-1; D possibly uses TRBD1 or TRBD2 (5 bases each). The V gene's germline CDR1 is SGHVS and CDR2 FNYEAQ. The CDR3 is 15 residues long. V was shortened by 3 bases and J by 4 bases, with 13 bases between the two germline ends. The CDR3 loop is CASSFDSGGYNEQFF. CDR3 nucleotides: TGTGCCAGCAGCTTTGACAGTGGGGGATACAATGAGCAGTTCTTC.

This rearrangement joins TRBV10-3 to TRBJ2-1; tentatively, D is TRBD2 (7 bases). Germline V gene lookup returns CDR1 ENHRY and CDR2 SYGVKD. V was clipped by 3 bases and J by 7 bases, with 16 bases between them. This CDR3 spans 15 amino acids. The CDR3 nucleotides are TGTGCCATCAGTGAAGGGGGGGTCAGCCGTAATGAGCAGTTCTTC. Amino acid sequence: CAISEGGVSRNEQFF.

The chain uses TRBV10-1 and TRBJ2-7, with a tentative D call TRBD2 (6 bases). Looked up from germline, CDR1 is WNHNN and CDR2 is SYGVQD (reference sequence). Trimming took off 0 bases at V and 3 bases at J, with 12 bases between the two ends. This CDR3 has 15 residues. The CDR3 bases are TGCGCCAGCAGTGAGTCGACTTTGGGGGGCTACGAGCAGTACTTC. This gives the protein CASSESTLGGYEQYF.

The rearrangement joins TRBV11-2 to TRBJ2-7; TRBD1 aligns across 9 bases. The germline gives CDR1 SGHAT, CDR2 FQNNGV. The CDR3 has 15 amino acids. V gave up 3 bases and J gave up 7 bases; unmatched junction bases: 10. DNA of the CDR3: TGTGCCAGCAGCTTTGGACAGGGGACCCGCGTAGAGCAGTACTTC. Its translation is CASSFGQGTRVEQYF.

The chain couples TRBV28 to TRBJ2-1; no firm D call. The CDR3 is made up of 12 amino acids. V was trimmed by 3 bases and J by 7 bases, leaving 7 bases between them. Germline loops: CDR1 MDHEN, CDR2 SYDVKM. The CDR3 bases are TGTGCCAGCAGTTTGATCGGAAATGAGCAGTTCTTC. It translates to CASSLIGNEQFF.

This clone was detected ten times or more. V gene TRBV30 combines with J gene TRBJ2-2; possibly TRBD2 for D (5 bases). V lost 2 bases and J lost 7, with 11 bases in between. Germline V gene lookup returns CDR1 GTSNPN and CDR2 SVGIG (reference sequence). The CDR3 contains 13 residues. The CDR3 sequence is CAWSREEVGELFF. The CDR3 DNA reads TGTGCCTGGAGTAGAGAGGAGGTCGGGGAGCTGTTTTTT.

The chain uses TRBV7-6 and TRBJ2-7; TRBD2 aligns across 15 bases. The V gene end was trimmed by 3 bases and the J gene end by 5 bases; junction bases not matched to a gene: 5. This CDR3 region has 16 residues. Germline loops: CDR1 SGHVS, CDR2 FNYEAQ. The CDR3 DNA is TGTGCCAGCAGCTTGGGGGGACTAGCGGGAGGAGACGAGCAGTACTTC. Translation gives CASSLGGLAGGDEQYF.

V and J are TRBV7-3 and TRBJ2-7; TRBD2 aligns across 8 bases. The CDR3 is 15 amino acids. Trimming cost V 0 bases and J 3 bases; bases outside gene matches: 4. Germline V gene sequence: CDR1 SGHTA, CDR2 FQGTGA. This CDR3 is CASSLTRTSSYEQYF. As DNA, the CDR3 is TGTGCCAGCAGCTTAACACGGACTAGCAGCTACGAGCAGTACTTC. The full variable domain, with the rest looked up from reference TRBV7-3 and TRBJ2-7, is GAGVSQTPSNKVTEKGKYVELRCDPISGHTALYWYRQSLGQGPEFLIYFQGTGAADDSGLPNDRFFAVRPEGSVSTLKIQRTERGDSAVYLCASSLTRTSSYEQYFGPGTRLTVT.

The sample holds a few counts of this clone. The rearrangement links TRBV7-2 to TRBJ1-2; D may be TRBD1 (5 bases). The CDR3 has 14 amino acids. Trimming removed 2 bases at V and 8 bases at J, with 15 bases between. CDR1 SGHTA and CDR2 FQGNSA come from the germline V gene. The DNA for the CDR3 is TGTGCCAGCAGCTTACAACAGGCACAAGGCGGCTACACCTTC. This encodes CASSLQQAQGGYTF.

This clone turned up a few times. The rearrangement uses TRBV5-8 and TRBJ2-1, with TRBD1 identical over 9 bases. J was trimmed by 1 base and V by 7 bases; bases with no gene match: 3. The CDR3 length is 14 residues. Germline assignment: CDR1 SGHTS and CDR2 YDEGEE. The CDR3 DNA reads as TGTGCCAGCTACGGGACAGGGTCCTACAATGAGCAGTTCTTC. Translating it yields CASYGTGSYNEQFF.

This clone was found many times. The CDR3 coding sequence is TGTGCCAGCAGCTCTCCCGGGACTAGCGGGAGACGAAGCACAGATACGCAGTATTTT. It encodes CASSSPGTSGRRSTDTQYF. The rearrangement uses TRBV7-2 and TRBJ2-3, with TRBD2 matching over 14 bases. CDR1 is SGHTA, CDR2 FQGNSA, per germline. V lost 4 bases and J lost 0; bases outside the gene matches: 9. This CDR3 has 19 amino acids.

In the case of this clone: The junction departs from the called germline gene at one end, perhaps through a read error. This CDR3 is CASSRLAEAEEQFF. The CDR3 nucleotides are TGTGCTAGCAGCAGACTAGCGGAAGCCGAGGAGCAGTTCTTC. The V call is TRBV7-7, the J call TRBJ2-1, with 9 positions matching TRBD2. The length of the CDR3 is 14 residues. Looked up from germline, CDR1 is SSHAT and CDR2 is FNYEAQ (reference sequence). The entire variable domain, with the rest obtained from reference TRBV7-7 and TRBJ2-1, is as follows: GAGVSQSPRYKVTKRGQDVTLRCDPISSHATLYWYQQALGQGPEFLTYFNYEAQPDKSGLPSDRFSAERPEGSISTLTIQRTEQRDSAMYRCASSRLAEAEEQFFGPGTRLTVL.

The chain uses TRBV6-5 and TRBJ1-1, with TRBD1 as a possible D gene (6 bases). CDR1 MNHEY and CDR2 SVGAGI come from the germline V gene. This CDR3 is built from 12 residues. The V and J ends lost 5 bases and 5 bases respectively, with 9 bases between them. DNA for the CDR3: TGTGCCAGCAGTCAGGGGTGGACTGAAGCTTTCTTT. Its protein product is CASSQGWTEAFF.